The 9 T cell receptor beta chains below were found in one sample sequenced in a study of blood T cell repertoires in COVID-19. TCRdb's table, derived via immunoSEQ multiplex PCR, lists solely in-frame clones and lacks some. The table has some 240,000 clones, 75% to 85% seen once; the top ten hold roughly 13%. The source material was peripheral blood. These receptors all come from a human donor in a cohort sampled during active COVID-19.

The CDR3 DNA follows: TGTGCCAGCAGTTTGAGGGGAAGGGGGCTATACGAGCAGTACTTC. It is translated as CASSLRGRGLYEQYF. The chain links TRBV27 to TRBJ2-7; 7 nucleotides agree with TRBD1. CDR3 length: 15 residues. Germline V lookup: CDR1 MNHEY, CDR2 SMNVEV (reference sequence). V trimming: 3 bases; J trimming: 4 bases; junction bases outside the gene matches: 9.

The chain joins TRBV3-1 (or the pseudogene TRBV3-2) to TRBJ2-7; 7 nucleotides match TRBD1. This CDR3 has 13 residues. Unmatched junction bases numbered 3, after V lost 4 bases and J lost 3 bases. CDR1 is LGHDT and CDR2 is YNNKEL in the germline V gene (reference sequence). CDR3 amino acids: CASSLYRGYEQYF. The CDR3 nucleotides are TGTGCCAGCAGCCTCTACAGGGGCTACGAGCAGTACTTC.

V gene TRBV5-1 combines with J gene TRBJ2-7; TRBD2 is a possible D gene (6 bases). The V gene lost 1 base and the J gene lost 3 bases, with 23 bases spanning the gap. CDR3 length equals 18 residues. The germline CDR1 and CDR2 sequences are SGHRS and YFSETQ. In DNA form, the CDR3 reads TGCGCCAGCAGCTTGCCTAGGTTGCCGGGACTGAAGCACTACGAGCAGTACTTC. It encodes CASSLPRLPGLKHYEQYF.

DNA of the CDR3: TGTGCCATCAGTGACGGAGACAGGACTAATGAAAAACTGTTTTTT. It encodes CAISDGDRTNEKLFF. V usage is TRBV10-3 and J usage is TRBJ1-4; possibly TRBD1 for D (6 bases). CDR3 size: 15 residues. V dropped 3 bases and J dropped 2 bases, with 10 bases sitting between them. Germline V CDR1 and CDR2: ENHRY, SYGVKD.

This clone has a handful of counts. This sequence joins TRBV14 and TRBJ2-3, with 7 bases aligning to TRBD2. The CDR3 runs to 16 residues. From germline, CDR1 is SGHDN and CDR2 FVKESK. Trimming removed 6 bases from V and 7 bases from J; junction bases left unmatched: 16. CDR3 loop: CASSQLTGGSDNTQYF. The CDR3 region has the DNA TGTGCCAGCAGTCAACTAACTGGCGGGAGTGACAATACGCAGTATTTT.

V gene TRBV5-6 combines with J gene TRBJ2-7; tentatively, D is TRBD2 (5 bases). The V gene lost 4 bases and the J gene lost 3 bases, with 11 bases spanning the gap. The germline V gene encodes CDR1 SGHDT and CDR2 YYEEEE. The CDR3 is made up of 13 amino acids. The CDR3 DNA is TGTGCCAGCAGCAAAAACGGGATCTACGAGCAGTACTTC. It encodes CASSKNGIYEQYF.

V usage is TRBV5-4 and J usage is TRBJ2-3; D is possibly TRBD1 (5 bases). V gave up 4 bases and J gave up 0 bases, with 12 bases separating them. The CDR3 has 15 amino acids. Germline V gene lookup returns CDR1 SGHNT and CDR2 YYREEE (reference sequence). The DNA of the CDR3 is TGTGCCAGCAGCCCCCGACAGCCTAGCACAGATACGCAGTATTTT. The encoded protein is CASSPRQPSTDTQYF.

The V call is TRBV2, the J call TRBJ2-2, with 7 nucleotides matching TRBD2. Trimming removed 8 bases from V and 4 bases from J; junction bases left unmatched: 10. CDR3 length: 15 amino acids. Germline assignment: CDR1 SNHLY and CDR2 FYNNEI. As DNA, the CDR3 is TGTGCCAGCGGGGGAGGGTCAGGTCGCACCGGGGAGCTGTTTTTT. This encodes CASGGGSGRTGELFF.

The V and J genes are TRBV11-3 and TRBJ2-3, with unresolved D. The CDR3 runs to 12 residues. Germline loops: CDR1 SGHNT, CDR2 YENEEA. V was shortened by 5 bases and J by 6 bases, with 9 bases between the two germline ends. CDR3 coding DNA: TGTGCCAGCAGCGCCGCCGGGGATACGCAGTATTTT. Protein sequence: CASSAAGDTQYF.